This TCR beta chain was retrieved from a study of shared clonotypes between healthy human individuals. Study context: Each donor contributed plates that comprised three CD4 naive, three CD4 memory, two CD8 naive and one CD8 memory.

The repertoire was sequenced with immunoSEQ multiplex PCR; TCRdb's copy has only in-frame clones and lacks some. The data hold about 100,000 clones, with approximately 63% observed a single time. Every donor, a Caucasian adult, lived in Nashville, Tennessee. Germline assignment: CDR1 MGHRA and CDR2 YSYEKL. Trimming cost V 2 bases and J 7 bases; bases outside gene matches: 10. CDR3 length: 17 residues. Remarks on this clone: Its antigen remains unknown.

Whole-study results and caveats: Few donors limited the genetic and exposure-history diversity represented. A few donors shared about 4.8% of their naive CD4 clonotypes.

The sequenced sample consisted of memory CD8+ T cells sorted from blood. The subset denotes: CD45RO+ cells pooled with CCR7-negative TemRA cells. The rearrangement uses TRBV4-1 and TRBJ2-1, with 11 bases matching TRBD2. The receptor's source is a man aged 30 to 39 in good health. CDR3: CASSQFVGTSGQNEQFF. CDR3 nucleotides: TGCGCCAGCAGCCAATTTGTAGGGACTAGCGGCCAGAATGAGCAGTTCTTC.